The 15 T cell receptor beta chains below come from one sample, sequenced in a study of Graves' ophthalmopathy and Graves' hyperthyroidism. The sequenced template was RNA, covering the TCR beta CDR3 region. The first-round RT-PCR employed HTBI primers together with the Qiagen OneStep RT-PCR kit. A multiplex PCR was then performed as the second round. Each CDR3 protein gets one entry after TCRdb re-called the multiplex PCR reads with MiXCR. There are some 200,000 distinct CDR3 sequences in the sample; approximately 28% occur only once, and approximately 9.6% lies in the top ten. The sequenced material came from peripheral blood. These receptors originate from a man in his fifties or sixties with Graves' ophthalmopathy.

The CDR3 nucleotides read TGCAGTCCAAGGGGACAGGGTGACGAGCAGTACTTC. Translation: CSPRGQGDEQYF. The genes are TRBV20-1 and TRBJ2-7; 9 bases map to TRBD1. Germline V CDR1 and CDR2: DFQATT, SNEGSKA (reference sequence). The CDR3 loop spans 12 amino acids. The trim removed 8 bases at V and 5 bases at J, leaving 7 bases unmatched.

This chain uses TRBV6-1 with TRBJ1-1, with TRBD1 matching 9 bases. The V segment lost 10 bases and the J segment 4 bases; nucleotides outside the gene matches: 7. CDR3 length: 13 residues. Germline lookup yields CDR1 MNHNS and CDR2 SASEGT. As DNA, the CDR3 is TGTGCCATCAGACAGGGGGTCGTCACTGAAGCTTTCTTT. Translating it yields CAIRQGVVTEAFF.

This clonotype was observed at least ten times. The chain joins TRBV28 to TRBJ1-6; D is unresolved. Germline CDR1 reads MDHEN; CDR2 reads SYDVKM. Between the trimmed V and J ends, which lost 10 bases and 0 bases, there was a span of 19 bases. This CDR3 has 17 amino acids. This CDR3 is CATMDDHTNSYNSPLHF. CDR3 DNA: TGTGCCACCATGGACGATCACACAAACTCCTATAATTCACCCCTCCACTTT.

This clonotype was found many times. The genes are TRBV20-1 and TRBJ1-5; D perhaps matches TRBD1 (6 bases). Germline CDR1 and CDR2: DFQATT and SNEGSKA (reference sequence). The CDR3 sequence is 13 residues long. The germline V and J ends were trimmed by 5 bases and 7 bases, with 15 bases remaining between them. This chain's CDR3 is CSARGGAGQPQHF. As DNA, the CDR3 is TGCAGTGCTCGGGGGGGGGCCGGGCAGCCCCAGCATTTT.

The CDR3 sequence: CASRRSGRPTKETQYF. The CDR3 DNA follows: TGTGCCAGCAGGCGGAGCGGGAGGCCCACTAAAGAGACCCAGTACTTC. The genes are TRBV6-1 and TRBJ2-5; 9 nucleotides match TRBD2. CDR3 size: 16 residues. Germline V gives CDR1 MNHNS, CDR2 SASEGT. V shed 6 bases, J shed 3 bases, and the junction held 11 bases outside the gene matches.

The chain has TRBV7-2 and TRBJ1-1; a weak D match, TRBD1 (6 bases). Per the germline V gene, CDR1 is SGHTA and CDR2 is FQGNSA. With 5 bases removed from V and 2 bases from J, the gap between germline ends came to 12 bases. This CDR3 is 14 amino acids long. DNA for the CDR3: TGTGCCAGCAGCCGAGGACAGTTTAACACTGAAGCTTTCTTT. As protein: CASSRGQFNTEAFF.

This clonotype was seen many times. The genes are TRBV6-2 or TRBV6-3 and TRBJ2-5; D call uncertain. V shed 2 bases and J shed 2 bases, with 18 bases lying between them. The CDR3 covers 17 residues. The germline V gene encodes CDR1 MNHEY and CDR2 SVGEGT. The CDR3 DNA follows: TGTGCCAGCAGTTACGGGGATCTGGCACCAACTCAAGAGACCCAGTACTTC. Translation gives CASSYGDLAPTQETQYF.

This clonotype was seen ten or more times. V usage is TRBV5-1 and J usage is TRBJ2-2; D is uncertain. Trimming pared 4 bases from V and 5 bases from J, leaving 6 bases between. CDR3 length: 12 amino acids. Germline values: CDR1 SGHRS, CDR2 YFSETQ. The CDR3 loop reads CASSTKTGELFF. CDR3 coding DNA: TGCGCCAGCAGCACAAAGACCGGGGAGCTGTTTTTT.

The chain has TRBV6-1 and TRBJ2-7; D is ambiguous. Germline loops: CDR1 MNHNS, CDR2 SASEGT. This CDR3 is built from 11 residues. Trimming left V 0 bases short and J 13 bases short, with 10 bases between. The CDR3 loop reads CASSEAYRPYF. CDR3 nucleotide sequence: TGTGCCAGCAGTGAAGCTTATCGTCCCTACTTC.

In its sample, this clonotype was seen many times. V is TRBV12-3 or TRBV12-4 and J is TRBJ1-2; TRBD1 matches at 7 bases. The CDR3 totals 14 residues. The trim removed 6 bases at V and 4 bases at J, leaving 8 bases unmatched. The CDR3: CASRSNRGRYGYTF. Here the CDR3 DNA reads TGTGCCAGCAGATCTAACAGGGGCCGCTATGGCTACACCTTC.

Ten or more counts support this clonotype. CDR3 region: CASSFGGRPGETQYF. For the CDR3, the DNA is TGTGCCAGCAGCTTTGGCGGGAGGCCCGGGGAGACCCAGTACTTC. V gene TRBV5-6 combines with J gene TRBJ2-5; 8 bases align to TRBD2. The CDR3 runs to 15 residues. V dropped 2 bases and J dropped 5; count of bases not matched to a gene: 8. CDR1 and CDR2 from the germline V gene are SGHDT and YYEEEE.

This clonotype has ten or more counts. The rearrangement uses TRBV27 and TRBJ2-7; D possibly corresponds to TRBD2 (6 bases). CDR1 is MNHEY and CDR2 is SMNVEV in the germline V gene (reference sequence). Trimming left V 2 bases short and J 3 bases short, with 11 bases between. The CDR3 consists of 14 residues. This chain's CDR3 is CASSLRGRLYEQYF. DNA for the CDR3: TGTGCCAGCAGTTTACGTGGGAGGCTCTACGAGCAGTACTTC.

There are many counts of this clonotype. CDR3 DNA sequence: TGTGCCAGCAGTTTATCCGGACCGCGACTAGCGGGAGTAGTTGGCGAGCAGTACTTC. Its translation: CASSLSGPRLAGVVGEQYF. The rearrangement links TRBV27 to TRBJ2-7; 12 nucleotides align to TRBD2. Germline lookup yields CDR1 MNHEY and CDR2 SMNVEV (reference sequence). This CDR3 comprises 19 residues. The junction had 15 bases not matched to a gene; V was cut back by 0 bases and J by 6 bases.

This clonotype was seen at least ten times. The rearrangement uses TRBV5-1 and TRBJ2-7, with 11 nucleotides matching TRBD2. The CDR3 has 15 residues. V gave up 4 bases and J gave up 4 bases; unmatched junction bases: 7. Germline V gives CDR1 SGHRS, CDR2 YFSETQ. The CDR3 reads CASSLLGTSGYEQYF. The CDR3 coding sequence is TGCGCCAGCAGCCTACTCGGGACTAGCGGTTACGAGCAGTACTTC.

This clonotype was observed many times. This chain links TRBV12-5 with TRBJ2-5, with 11 bases lining up with TRBD2. The CDR3 runs to 15 residues. Germline loops: CDR1 LGHNT, CDR2 FRNRAP. V shed 3 bases and J 3 bases; nucleotides not matched to a gene: 3. Here the CDR3 DNA reads TGTGCTAGTGGTTTACTAGCGGGAGCGGAAGAGACCCAGTACTTC. Amino acids: CASGLLAGAEETQYF.